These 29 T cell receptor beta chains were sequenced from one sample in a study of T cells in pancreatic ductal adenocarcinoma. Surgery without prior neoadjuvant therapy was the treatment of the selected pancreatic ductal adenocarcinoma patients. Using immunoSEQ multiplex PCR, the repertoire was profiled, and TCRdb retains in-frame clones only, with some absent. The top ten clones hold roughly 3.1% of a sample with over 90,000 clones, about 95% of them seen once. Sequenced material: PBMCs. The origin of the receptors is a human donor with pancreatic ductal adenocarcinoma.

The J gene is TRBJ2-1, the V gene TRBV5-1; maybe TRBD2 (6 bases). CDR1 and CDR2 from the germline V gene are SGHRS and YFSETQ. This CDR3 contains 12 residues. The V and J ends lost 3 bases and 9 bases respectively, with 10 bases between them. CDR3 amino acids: CASSSTRIEQFF. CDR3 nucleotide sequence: TGCGCCAGCAGCTCGACTAGAATTGAGCAGTTCTTC.

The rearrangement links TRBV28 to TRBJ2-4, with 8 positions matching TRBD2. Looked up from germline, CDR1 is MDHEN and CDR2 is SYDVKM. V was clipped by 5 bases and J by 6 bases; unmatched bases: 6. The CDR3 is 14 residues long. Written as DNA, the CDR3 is TGTGCCAGCAGTCCCCCGGGGGGGAGAAACATTCAGTACTTC. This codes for CASSPPGGRNIQYF. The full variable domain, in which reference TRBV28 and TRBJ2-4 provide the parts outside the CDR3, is DVKVTQSSRYLVKRTGEKVFLECVQDMDHENMFWYRQDPGLGLRLIYFSYDVKMKEKGDIPEGYSVSREKKERFSLILESASTNQTSMYLCASSPPGGRNIQYFGAGTRLSVL.

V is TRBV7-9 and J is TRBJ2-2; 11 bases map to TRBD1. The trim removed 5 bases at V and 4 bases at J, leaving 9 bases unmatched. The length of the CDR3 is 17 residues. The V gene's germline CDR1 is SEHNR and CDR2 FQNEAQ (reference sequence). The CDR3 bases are TGTGCCAGCAGCCCCCTCTCCGGGACAGGGGGCACCGGGGAGCTGTTTTTT. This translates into CASSPLSGTGGTGELFF.

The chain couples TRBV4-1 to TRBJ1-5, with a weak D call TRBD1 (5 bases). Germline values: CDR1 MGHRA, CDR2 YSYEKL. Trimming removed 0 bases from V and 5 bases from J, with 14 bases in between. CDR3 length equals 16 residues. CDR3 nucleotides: TGCGCCAGCAGCCAAGATGGGGGGAACTCTTATCAGCCCCAGCATTTT. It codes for CASSQDGGNSYQPQHF.

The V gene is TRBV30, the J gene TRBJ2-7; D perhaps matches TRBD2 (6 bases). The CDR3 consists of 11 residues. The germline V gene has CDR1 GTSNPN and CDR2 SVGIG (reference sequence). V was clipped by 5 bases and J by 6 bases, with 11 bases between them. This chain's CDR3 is CAWDKGGEQYF. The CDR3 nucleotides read TGTGCCTGGGATAAGGGAGGCGAGCAGTACTTC.

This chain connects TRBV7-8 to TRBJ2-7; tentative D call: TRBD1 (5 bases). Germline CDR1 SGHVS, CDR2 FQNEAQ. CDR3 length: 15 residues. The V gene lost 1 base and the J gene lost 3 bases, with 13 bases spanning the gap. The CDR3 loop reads CASSLELTAGYEQYF. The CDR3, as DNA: TGTGCCAGCAGCTTAGAGTTGACAGCCGGCTACGAGCAGTACTTC.

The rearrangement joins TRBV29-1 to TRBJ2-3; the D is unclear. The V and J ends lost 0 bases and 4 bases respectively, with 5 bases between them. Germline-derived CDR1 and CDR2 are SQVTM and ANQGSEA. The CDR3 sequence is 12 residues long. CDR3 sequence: CSVEEGADTQYF. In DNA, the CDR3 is TGCAGCGTTGAAGAAGGAGCAGATACGCAGTATTTT.

CDR3 bases: TGTGCCAGTAGTATCCGGGATTTCATGATCGGGGAGCTGTTTTTT. Translated, it gives CASSIRDFMIGELFF. The V gene is TRBV19, the J gene TRBJ2-2; D might be TRBD2 (5 bases). CDR3 length: 15 residues. Germline lookup yields CDR1 LNHDA and CDR2 SQIVND (reference sequence). V was clipped by 3 bases and J by 7 bases, with 15 bases between them.

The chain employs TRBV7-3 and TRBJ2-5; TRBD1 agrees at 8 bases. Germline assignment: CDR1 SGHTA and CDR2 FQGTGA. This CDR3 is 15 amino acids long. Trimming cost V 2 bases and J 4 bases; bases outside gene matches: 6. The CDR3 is CASSLGQGAPETQYF. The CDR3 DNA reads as TGTGCCAGCAGCTTAGGTCAGGGGGCCCCAGAGACCCAGTACTTC.

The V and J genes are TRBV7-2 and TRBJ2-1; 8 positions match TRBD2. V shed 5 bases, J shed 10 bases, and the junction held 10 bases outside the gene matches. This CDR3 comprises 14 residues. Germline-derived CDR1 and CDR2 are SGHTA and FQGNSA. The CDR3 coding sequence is TGTGCCAGCAGCCCCGGGACTAGGTCCGGAGAGCAGTTCTTC. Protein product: CASSPGTRSGEQFF. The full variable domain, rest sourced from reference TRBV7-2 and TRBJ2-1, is GAGVSQSPSNKVTEKGKDVELRCDPISGHTALYWYRQSLGQGLEFLIYFQGNSAPDKSGLPSDRFSAERTGGSVSTLTIQRTQQEDSAVYLCASSPGTRSGEQFFGPGTRLTVL.

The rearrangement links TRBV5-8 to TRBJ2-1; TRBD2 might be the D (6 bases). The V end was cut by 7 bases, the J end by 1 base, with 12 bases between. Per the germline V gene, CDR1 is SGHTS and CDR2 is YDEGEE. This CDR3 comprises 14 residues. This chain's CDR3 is CASRETLSYNEQFF. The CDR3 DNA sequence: TGTGCCAGCCGGGAGACACTGTCCTACAATGAGCAGTTCTTC.

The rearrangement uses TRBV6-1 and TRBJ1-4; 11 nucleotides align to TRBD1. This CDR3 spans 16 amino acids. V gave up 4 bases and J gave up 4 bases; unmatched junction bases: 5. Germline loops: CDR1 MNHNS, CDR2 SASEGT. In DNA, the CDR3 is TGTGCCAGCAGTGGGACAGGGGGCATTCTTAATGAAAAACTGTTTTTT. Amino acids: CASSGTGGILNEKLFF.

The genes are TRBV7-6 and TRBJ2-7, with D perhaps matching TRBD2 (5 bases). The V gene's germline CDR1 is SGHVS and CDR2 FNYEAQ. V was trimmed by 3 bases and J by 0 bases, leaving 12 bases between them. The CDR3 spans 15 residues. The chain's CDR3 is CASSLTDSSSYEQYF. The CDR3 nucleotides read TGTGCCAGCAGCTTGACGGACTCCAGCTCCTACGAGCAGTACTTC.

CDR3 bases: TGCGCCAGCAGCCCCCTAGCGGGAGGGCGTAATGAGCAGTTCTTC. This codes for CASSPLAGGRNEQFF. V gene TRBV5-1 combines with J gene TRBJ2-1; 12 bases agree with TRBD2. V shed 4 bases, J shed 7 bases, and the junction held 6 bases outside the gene matches. The CDR3 has 15 amino acids. CDR1 SGHRS and CDR2 YFSETQ come from the germline V gene.

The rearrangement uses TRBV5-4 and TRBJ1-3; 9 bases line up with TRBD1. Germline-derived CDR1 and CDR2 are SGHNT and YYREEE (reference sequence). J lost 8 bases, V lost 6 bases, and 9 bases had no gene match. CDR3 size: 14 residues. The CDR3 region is CASKAGTGYDTIYF. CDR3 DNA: TGTGCCAGCAAAGCCGGGACAGGGTACGACACCATATATTTT.

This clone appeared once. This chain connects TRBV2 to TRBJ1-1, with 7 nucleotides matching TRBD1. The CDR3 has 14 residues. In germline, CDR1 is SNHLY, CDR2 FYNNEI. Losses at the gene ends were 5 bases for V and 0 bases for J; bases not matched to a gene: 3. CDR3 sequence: CASSRGLMNTEAFF. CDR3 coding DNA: TGTGCCAGCAGTAGGGGGCTTATGAACACTGAAGCTTTCTTT.

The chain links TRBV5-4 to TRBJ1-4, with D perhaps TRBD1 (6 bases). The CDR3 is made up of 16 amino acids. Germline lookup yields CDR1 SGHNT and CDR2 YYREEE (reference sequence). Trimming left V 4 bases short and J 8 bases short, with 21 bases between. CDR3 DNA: TGTGCCAGCAGCCGGACCCCGGGACAAGGGTCCGAAAAACTGTTTTTT. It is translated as CASSRTPGQGSEKLFF.

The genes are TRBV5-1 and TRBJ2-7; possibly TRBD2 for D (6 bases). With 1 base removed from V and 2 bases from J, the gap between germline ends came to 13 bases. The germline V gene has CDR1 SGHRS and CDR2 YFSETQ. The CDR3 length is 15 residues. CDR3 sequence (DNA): TGCGCCAGCAGCTTGATGTCCGGGAGTACCTACGAGCAGTACTTC. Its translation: CASSLMSGSTYEQYF.

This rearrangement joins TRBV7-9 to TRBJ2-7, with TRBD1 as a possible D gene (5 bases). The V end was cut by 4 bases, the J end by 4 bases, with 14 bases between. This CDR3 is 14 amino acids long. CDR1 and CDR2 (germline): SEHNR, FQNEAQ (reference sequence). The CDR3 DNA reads TGTGCCAGCAGCTCAGGGCTACTGGGGTACGAGCAGTACTTC. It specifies CASSSGLLGYEQYF.

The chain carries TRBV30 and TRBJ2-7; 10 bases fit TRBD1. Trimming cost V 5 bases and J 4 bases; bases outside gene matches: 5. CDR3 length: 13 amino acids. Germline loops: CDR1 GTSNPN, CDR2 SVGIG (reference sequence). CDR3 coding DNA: TGTGCCTGGGGGGGGACAGGGGCGTACGAGCAGTACTTC. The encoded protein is CAWGGTGAYEQYF.

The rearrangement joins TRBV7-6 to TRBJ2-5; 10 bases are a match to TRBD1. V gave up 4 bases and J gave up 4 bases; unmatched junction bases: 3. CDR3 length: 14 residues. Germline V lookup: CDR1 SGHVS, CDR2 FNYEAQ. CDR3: CASSSRTGGETQYF. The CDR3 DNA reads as TGTGCCAGCAGCTCAAGGACAGGGGGAGAGACCCAGTACTTC.

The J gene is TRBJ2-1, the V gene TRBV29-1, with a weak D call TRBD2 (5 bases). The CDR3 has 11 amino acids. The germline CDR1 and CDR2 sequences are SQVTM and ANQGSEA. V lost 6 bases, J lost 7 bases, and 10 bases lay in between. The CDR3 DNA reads TGCAGCGTCTCAGCGGTGAATGAGCAGTTCTTC. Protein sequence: CSVSAVNEQFF.

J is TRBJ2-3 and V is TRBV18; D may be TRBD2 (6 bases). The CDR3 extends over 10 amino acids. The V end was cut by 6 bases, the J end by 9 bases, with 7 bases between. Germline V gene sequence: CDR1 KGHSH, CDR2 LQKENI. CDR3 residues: CASSAGTQYF. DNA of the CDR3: TGTGCCAGCTCGGCGGGAACGCAGTATTTT.

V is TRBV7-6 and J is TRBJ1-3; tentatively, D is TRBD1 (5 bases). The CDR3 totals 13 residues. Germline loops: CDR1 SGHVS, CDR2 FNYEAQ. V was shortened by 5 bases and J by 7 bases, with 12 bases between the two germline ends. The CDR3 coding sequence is TGTGCCAGCAGCCCCCAAAGGGGCAACACCATATATTTT. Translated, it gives CASSPQRGNTIYF.

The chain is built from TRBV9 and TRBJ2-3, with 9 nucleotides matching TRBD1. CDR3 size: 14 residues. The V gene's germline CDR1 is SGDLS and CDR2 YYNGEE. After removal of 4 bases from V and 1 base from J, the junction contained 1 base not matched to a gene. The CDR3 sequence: CASSRDRGTDTQYF. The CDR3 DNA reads TGTGCCAGCAGCCGGGACAGGGGCACAGATACGCAGTATTTT.

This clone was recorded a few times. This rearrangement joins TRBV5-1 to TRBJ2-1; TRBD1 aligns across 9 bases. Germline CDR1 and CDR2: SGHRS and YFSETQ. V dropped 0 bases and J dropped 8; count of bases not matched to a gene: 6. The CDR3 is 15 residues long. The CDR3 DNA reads TGCGCCAGCAGCTTGGCCGGACAGGGGTGGGATGAGCAGTTCTTC. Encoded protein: CASSLAGQGWDEQFF.

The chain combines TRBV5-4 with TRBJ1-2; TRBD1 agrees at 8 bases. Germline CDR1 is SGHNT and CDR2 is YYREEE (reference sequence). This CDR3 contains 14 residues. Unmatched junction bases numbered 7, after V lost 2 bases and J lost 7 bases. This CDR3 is CASSFGQGGFGYTF. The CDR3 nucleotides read TGTGCCAGCAGCTTCGGACAGGGAGGGTTTGGCTACACCTTC.

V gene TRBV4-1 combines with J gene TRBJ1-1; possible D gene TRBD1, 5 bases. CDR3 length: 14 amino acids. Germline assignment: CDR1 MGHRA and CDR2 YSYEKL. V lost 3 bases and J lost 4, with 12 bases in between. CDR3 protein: CASSQLQGGTEAFF. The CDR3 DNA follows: TGCGCCAGCAGCCAGCTGCAGGGTGGCACTGAAGCTTTCTTT.

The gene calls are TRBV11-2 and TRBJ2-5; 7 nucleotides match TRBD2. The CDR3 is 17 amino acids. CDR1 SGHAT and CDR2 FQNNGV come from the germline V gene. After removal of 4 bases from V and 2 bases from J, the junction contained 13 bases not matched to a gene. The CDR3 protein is CASSSFLGIGRQETQYF. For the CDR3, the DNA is TGTGCCAGCAGCTCCTTTTTGGGGATCGGGAGGCAAGAGACCCAGTACTTC.